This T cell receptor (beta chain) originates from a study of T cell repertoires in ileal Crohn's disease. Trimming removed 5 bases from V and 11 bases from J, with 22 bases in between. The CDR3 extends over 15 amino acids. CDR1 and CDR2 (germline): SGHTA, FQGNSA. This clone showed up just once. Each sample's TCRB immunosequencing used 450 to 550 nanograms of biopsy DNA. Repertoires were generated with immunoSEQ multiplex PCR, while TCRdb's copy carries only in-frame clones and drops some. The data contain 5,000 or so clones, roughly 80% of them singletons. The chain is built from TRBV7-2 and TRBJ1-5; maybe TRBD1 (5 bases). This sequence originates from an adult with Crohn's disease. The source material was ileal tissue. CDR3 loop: CASSLRTGGMQAQHF. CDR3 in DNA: TGTGCCAGCAGCCTGCGCACAGGCGGAATGCAGGCCCAGCATTTT.